Listed below are T cell receptor beta chains from one sample, sequenced in a study of vaccination and CD4 T cells after COVID-19. No cognate antigen is known for these TCRs. A single record per CDR3 protein comes from TCRdb applying MiXCR to the PCR reads. The sample lists about 13,000 distinct CDR3 sequences, about 50% occurring once. Specimen: CD4+ T cells from blood, cultured in vitro. Receptors were obtained from a human donor who had recovered from COVID-19. The conserved cysteine and the conserved F or W are not part of the CDR3 here.

v_call cdr3_aa
TRBV10-3 AITPNEGGRDGYT
TRBV20-1 SAQGLAGTYEQY
TRBV20-1 NALAGGGETQY
TRBV20-1 SAPELAGPTNTQY
TRBV20-1 SAIRKRQPYSNQPQH
TRBV18 ASSPQSRFNYGYT
TRBV25-1 ASSASTGSGYNEQF
TRBV7-6 ASKVGPGDSPLH
TRBV20-1 SARFPQGQGVRNGYT
TRBV18 ASSTDGTGSGREQF
TRBV7-3 ASRGPRGYNEKLF
TRBV7-2 ASSPQGDTQY
TRBV28 ASSTWDRNTGELF
TRBV19 ATATRANSPLH
TRBV7-3 ASSLASGAYNEQF
TRBV7-6 ASSFGTTGELF
TRBV6-1 ASTPGQASSYEQY
TRBV28 ASSYEDTGELF
TRBV20-1 SAPLGNQRYEQY
TRBV18 ASSPGRDGYGYT
TRBV6-2/TRBV6-3 ASRIGRGRGRDIQY
TRBV7-9 ASSFSRTNPYEQY
TRBV4-3 ASSQEYPLGEAF
TRBV12-3/TRBV12-4 ASSLVRGSNGYT
TRBV19 ASSIGGEQETQY
TRBV30 AWSHPGWSTEAF
TRBV7-2 ASSFRETYNEQF
TRBV15 ATIQDRGVTEAF
TRBV4-2 ASSQQTGTTNSYEQY
TRBV7-9 ASSLGLGNSLTGQY
TRBV19 ASRNRLAYGYT